These 9 T cell receptor beta chains share one sample of origin, sequenced in a study of beta chain features in type 1 diabetes. cDNA synthesis used the whole RNA isolate, giving expressed TCRB sequences. Repertoires were generated with immunoSEQ multiplex PCR, while TCRdb's copy carries only in-frame clones and drops some. The repertoire holds hundreds of thousands of clones, with over 11% as singletons. Study-level findings and limits: In every one of the four CD4+ subsets, TCRB CDR3s were moderately but significantly shorter in Type 1 diabetes patients.

Their recognized antigens are unknown. The sequenced material came from naive CD4+ T cells from blood. The source of these receptors is a man aged 18 to 29 with type 1 diabetes.

This chain joins TRBV19 and TRBJ1-2; D is possibly TRBD1 (6 bases). Looked up from germline, CDR1 is LNHDA and CDR2 is SQIVND (reference sequence). V dropped 3 bases and J dropped 4 bases, with 9 bases sitting between them. The CDR3 is 13 residues long. Here the CDR3 DNA reads TGTGCCAGTAGTATGCCGGACAGCTATGGCTACACCTTC. This gives the protein CASSMPDSYGYTF.

Only a few counts were recorded for this clone. The CDR3 loop reads CASSQAEPNNEQFF. Written as DNA, the CDR3 is TGTGCCAGCAGCCAAGCGGAGCCTAACAATGAGCAGTTCTTC. The chain is built from TRBV4-2 and TRBJ2-1; D remains unclear. The V end was cut by 1 base, the J end by 5 bases, with 9 bases between. The CDR3 is made up of 14 amino acids. In germline, CDR1 is LGHNA, CDR2 YNFKEQ.

Many counts were recorded for this clone. The chain employs TRBV21-1 and TRBJ2-3. TRBV21-1 is flagged as a pseudogene. This CDR3 region has 10 residues. The DNA of the CDR3 is TGTGCCAGCAGCTCCCCTACGCAGTATTTT. Translating it yields CASSSPTQYF.

V usage is TRBV9 and J usage is TRBJ2-7; D remains unclear. CDR3 length: 16 amino acids. Trimming took off 7 bases at V and 5 bases at J, with 25 bases between the two ends. CDR1 is SGDLS and CDR2 is YYNGEE in the germline V gene. The CDR3 sequence: CASGKDHTLVIHEQYF. The DNA for the CDR3 is TGTGCCAGCGGAAAGGACCACACCTTAGTTATCCACGAGCAGTACTTC. The full variable domain, completed using reference TRBV9 and TRBJ2-7, is DSGVTQTPKHLITATGQRVTLRCSPRSGDLSVYWYQQSLDQGLQFLIQYYNGEERAKGNILERFSAQQFPDLHSELNLSSLELGDSALYFCASGKDHTLVIHEQYFGPGTRLTVT.

J is TRBJ1-6 and V is TRBV15, with D unresolved. Trimming removed 8 bases from V and 2 bases from J, with 7 bases in between. Germline assignment: CDR1 LNHNV and CDR2 YYDKDF (reference sequence). CDR3 size: 13 residues. The chain's CDR3 is CATSWAYNSPLHF. CDR3 DNA sequence: TGTGCCACCTCGTGGGCCTATAATTCACCCCTCCACTTT.

On this clone: At the DNA level, this CDR3 is encoded by other sequences in the same sample as well. The rearrangement joins TRBV30 to TRBJ2-6; TRBD1 matches at 7 bases. Losses at the gene ends were 5 bases for V and 0 bases for J; bases not matched to a gene: 4. Per the germline V gene, CDR1 is GTSNPN and CDR2 is SVGIG (reference sequence). The CDR3 loop spans 15 amino acids. CDR3 in DNA: TGTGCCTGGTCGACAGGGACCTCTGGGGCCAACGTCCTGACTTTC. Amino acids: CAWSTGTSGANVLTF.

There are a few counts of this clone. The chain is built from TRBV5-6 and TRBJ1-1, with a tentative D call TRBD1 (5 bases). The germline CDR1 and CDR2 sequences are SGHDT and YYEEEE. The CDR3 has 12 amino acids. The germline V and J ends were trimmed by 1 base and 8 bases, with 9 bases remaining between them. The CDR3 loop reads CASSLQTAEAFF. CDR3 DNA sequence: TGTGCCAGCAGCTTGCAGACAGCCGAAGCTTTCTTT.

The V call is TRBV25-1, the J call TRBJ1-4; 7 bases fit TRBD1. V lost 6 bases, J lost 5 bases, and 6 bases stayed unmatched. CDR1 and CDR2 from the germline V gene are MGHDK and SYGVNS. This CDR3 is built from 14 residues. The CDR3 nucleotides are TGTGCCAGCAGCCGGGACAGAAGAAATGAAAAACTGTTTTTT. Protein sequence: CASSRDRRNEKLFF.

The chain has TRBV7-8 and TRBJ1-6, with D possibly matching TRBD1 (5 bases). V lost 8 bases to trimming and J lost 3 bases, with 17 bases between them. Germline CDR1 reads SGHVS; CDR2 reads FQNEAQ. The CDR3 spans 16 residues. The CDR3 DNA reads TGTGCCAGCCGTCCCGGACGGACAAGCTATAATTCACCCCTCCACTTT. Its protein is CASRPGRTSYNSPLHF. The full variable domain, with the rest looked up from reference TRBV7-8 and TRBJ1-6, is GAGVSQSPRYKVAKRGQDVALRCDPISGHVSLFWYQQALGQGPEFLTYFQNEAQLDKSGLPSDRFFAERPEGSVSTLKIQRTQQEDSAVYLCASRPGRTSYNSPLHFGNGTRLTVT.